The clone carrying this T cell receptor (beta chain) was observed once. The sample is drawn from a study of blood T cell repertoires in COVID-19. Study-level background: The study drew acute and convalescent COVID-19 samples from the United States, Italy and Spain.

The V gene's germline CDR1 is LNHDA and CDR2 SQIVND (reference sequence). The junction had 3 bases not matched to a gene; V was cut back by 3 bases and J by 6 bases. The CDR3 length is 14 residues. In the original processing: Estimation of nucleated cell counts relied on the amplification of reference gene primers. Clones were sequenced by immunoSEQ multiplex PCR, and TCRdb holds only the in-frame ones, with some missing. D and trimming come from the DNA, and the V and J calls and clone size come from that table. Of 87,000 or so clones in the sample, 88% were seen once. The V call is TRBV19, the J call TRBJ1-4; 8 bases are shared with TRBD1. This TCR came from a man of 80 years or more with acute or convalescent COVID-19. Sequencing was done on a sample of peripheral blood. The CDR3 sequence: CASSIQGADEKLFF. The CDR3 nucleotides read TGTGCCAGTAGTATCCAGGGGGCGGATGAAAAACTGTTTTTT.